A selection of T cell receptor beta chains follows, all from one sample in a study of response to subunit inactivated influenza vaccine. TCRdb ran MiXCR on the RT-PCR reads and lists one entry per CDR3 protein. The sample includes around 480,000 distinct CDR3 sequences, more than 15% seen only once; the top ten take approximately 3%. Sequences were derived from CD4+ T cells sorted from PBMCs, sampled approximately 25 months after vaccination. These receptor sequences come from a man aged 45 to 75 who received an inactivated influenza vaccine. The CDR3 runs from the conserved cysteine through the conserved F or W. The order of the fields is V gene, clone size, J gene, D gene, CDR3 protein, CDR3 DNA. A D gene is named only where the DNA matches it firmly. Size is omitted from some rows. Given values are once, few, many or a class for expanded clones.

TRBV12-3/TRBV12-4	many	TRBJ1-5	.	CASSAGQVNQPQHF	TGTGCCAGCAGCGCGGGCCAGGTTAATCAGCCCCAGCATTTT
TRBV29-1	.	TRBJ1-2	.	CSVALGSEANYGYTF	TGCAGCGTTGCCTTGGGGTCTGAAGCTAACTATGGCTACACCTTC
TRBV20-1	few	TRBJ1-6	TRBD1	CSASGDRVFGLASPLHF	TGCAGTGCTAGCGGGGACAGGGTTTTCGGTTTGGCTTCACCCCTCCACTTT
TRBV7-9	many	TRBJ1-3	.	CASRPFSGNTIYF	TGTGCCAGCAGACCGTTCTCTGGAAACACCATATATTTT
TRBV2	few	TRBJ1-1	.	CASSEGRITEAFF	TGTGCCAGCAGTGAAGGGCGGATCACTGAAGCTTTCTTT
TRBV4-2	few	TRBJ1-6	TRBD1	CASSHDGQGDSPLHF	TGTGCCAGCAGCCATGACGGACAGGGAGATTCACCCCTCCACTTT
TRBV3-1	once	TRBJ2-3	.	CASSPHPGEYSDFPDTQYF	TGTGCCAGCAGCCCGCACCCGGGGGAATACTCCGACTTTCCAGATACGCAGTATTTT
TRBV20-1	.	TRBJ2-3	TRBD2	CSARIGLAGGPSTDTQYF	TGCAGTGCTAGGATCGGACTAGCGGGGGGTCCTAGCACAGATACGCAGTATTTT
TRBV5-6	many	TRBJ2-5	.	CASSLANRGETQYF	TGTGCCAGCAGCTTGGCCAACCGGGGGGAGACCCAGTACTTC
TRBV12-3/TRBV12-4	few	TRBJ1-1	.	CASSSQQNTEAFF	TGTGCCAGCAGTTCCCAACAGAACACTGAAGCTTTCTTT
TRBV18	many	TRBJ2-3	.	CASSHSVRPTDTQYF	TGTGCCAGCTCACATTCAGTACGACCCACAGATACGCAGTATTTT
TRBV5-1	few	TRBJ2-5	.	CASSPGTQIEETQYF	TGCGCCAGCAGCCCAGGGACGCAAATTGAAGAGACCCAGTACTTC
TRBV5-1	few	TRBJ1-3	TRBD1	CASSSGQGSNTIYF	TGCGCCAGCAGCTCAGGACAGGGATCTAACACCATATATTTT
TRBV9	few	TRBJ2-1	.	CASSAGPSYNEQFF	TGTGCCAGCAGCGCAGGCCCTAGCTACAATGAGCAGTTCTTC
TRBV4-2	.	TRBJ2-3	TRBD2	CASSHLGLAGGTDTQYF	TGTGCCAGCAGCCACTTGGGGCTAGCGGGAGGGACAGATACGCAGTATTTT
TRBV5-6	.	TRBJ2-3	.	CASSLIAGSTDTQYF	TGTGCCAGCAGCTTGATAGCAGGGAGCACAGATACGCAGTATTTT
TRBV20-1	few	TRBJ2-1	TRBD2	CSAREIAGAAEQFF	TGCAGTGCTAGGGAGATTGCGGGAGCGGCTGAGCAGTTCTTC